The next 11 T cell receptor beta chains were all read from a single sample in a study of T cell changes during pregnancy in multiple sclerosis. Produced via immunoSEQ multiplex PCR; TCRdb's table is partial and in-frame only. The data contain about 42,000 clones, 84% of them singletons. The sample here was CD4+ T cells from peripheral blood mononuclear cells, taken before pregnancy. The receptor source for this set is a female donor with multiple sclerosis, enrolled in a pregnancy study.

This clone was counted a single time. The gene calls are TRBV14 and TRBJ1-2, with D uncertain. The CDR3 covers 13 residues. V lost 4 bases and J lost 4, with 10 bases in between. The germline CDR1 and CDR2 sequences are SGHDN and FVKESK. In DNA form, the CDR3 reads TGTGCCAGCAGCCGGAGGGAGACCTATGGCTACACCTTC. Translation: CASSRRETYGYTF.

The V gene is TRBV18, the J gene TRBJ2-7; TRBD1 agrees at 10 bases. This CDR3 has 15 amino acids. V trimming: 8 bases; J trimming: 4 bases; junction bases outside the gene matches: 11. Germline assignment: CDR1 KGHSH and CDR2 LQKENI. Here the CDR3 reads CASRSKGQGDYEQYF. In nucleotides, the CDR3 is TGTGCCAGCCGAAGTAAAGGACAGGGGGATTACGAGCAGTACTTC.

This clone has just one count. This sequence joins TRBV5-1 and TRBJ2-3; 7 bases map to TRBD2. The V gene end was trimmed by 0 bases and the J gene end by 2 bases; junction bases not matched to a gene: 3. Germline values: CDR1 SGHRS, CDR2 YFSETQ. The CDR3 runs to 15 residues. CDR3 sequence: CASSLGGGTTDTQYF. CDR3 sequence (DNA): TGCGCCAGCAGCTTGGGGGGGGGTACCACAGATACGCAGTATTTT.

The V gene is TRBV30, the J gene TRBJ1-1; D perhaps matches TRBD1 (6 bases). The V gene's germline CDR1 is GTSNPN and CDR2 SVGIG (reference sequence). There are 11 residues in the CDR3. V lost 5 bases to trimming and J lost 6 bases, with 10 bases between them. The CDR3 region is CAWGRGSEAFF. The CDR3 nucleotides read TGTGCCTGGGGGAGGGGGTCTGAAGCTTTCTTT.

V gene TRBV11-2 combines with J gene TRBJ2-3; D is possibly TRBD1 (5 bases). CDR1 SGHAT and CDR2 FQNNGV come from the germline V gene. The CDR3 spans 16 residues. V dropped 1 base and J dropped 2 bases, with 13 bases sitting between them. The CDR3 loop reads CASSLGGAGNTDTQYF. The CDR3 DNA reads as TGTGCCAGCAGCTTAGGTGGGGCTGGTAACACAGATACGCAGTATTTT.

The genes are TRBV9 and TRBJ1-1, with TRBD1 as a possible D gene (5 bases). The germline V gene has CDR1 SGDLS and CDR2 YYNGEE. The CDR3 spans 14 residues. V shed 4 bases and J shed 1 base, with 11 bases lying between them. The CDR3 is CASSTGLPNTEAFF. CDR3 nucleotide sequence: TGTGCCAGCAGCACGGGACTCCCGAACACTGAAGCTTTCTTT.

V is TRBV29-1 and J is TRBJ2-5; perhaps TRBD1 as D (7 bases). Looked up from germline, CDR1 is SQVTM and CDR2 is ANQGSEA. CDR3 length: 12 amino acids. V lost 7 bases and J 4 bases, leaving 13 bases between the germline ends. CDR3 loop: CSAGGQLETQYF. The CDR3 DNA sequence: TGCAGCGCCGGGGGACAGTTAGAGACCCAGTACTTC.

This chain links TRBV4-1 with TRBJ1-4; D is perhaps TRBD1 (5 bases). With 5 bases removed from V and 5 bases from J, the gap between germline ends came to 15 bases. Germline lookup yields CDR1 MGHRA and CDR2 YSYEKL. The CDR3 totals 15 residues. The CDR3 DNA is TGCGCCAGCAGCGGAGCTGACAGTTTAAATGAAAAACTGTTTTTT. Translation: CASSGADSLNEKLFF.

The genes are TRBV5-4 and TRBJ2-5; D unclear. Per the germline V gene, CDR1 is SGHNT and CDR2 is YYREEE (reference sequence). V was pared by 4 bases and J by 2 bases, with 3 bases between. The CDR3 totals 11 residues. DNA for the CDR3: TGTGCCAGCAGCCAACAAGAGACCCAGTACTTC. It encodes CASSQQETQYF.

The chain recombines TRBV5-1 with TRBJ1-1, with 11 bases aligning to TRBD1. V lost 3 bases to trimming and J lost 1 base; unmatched junction nucleotides: 2. This CDR3 has 15 residues. Germline loops: CDR1 SGHRS, CDR2 YFSETQ. The CDR3 DNA is TGCGCCAGCAGCTACGGACAGGGGGCGAACACTGAAGCTTTCTTT. It translates to CASSYGQGANTEAFF.

The V and J genes are TRBV11-2 and TRBJ2-7, with 9 bases fitting TRBD2. V was clipped by 0 bases and J by 3 bases; unmatched bases: 6. This CDR3 spans 16 amino acids. Germline V CDR1 and CDR2: SGHAT, FQNNGV. In DNA, the CDR3 is TGTGCCAGCAGCTTAGAGCGGGAGGGGGGTAGCTACGAGCAGTACTTC. It specifies CASSLEREGGSYEQYF.